The 23 T cell receptor beta chains below come from one sample, sequenced in a study of vaccination and CD4 T cells after COVID-19 (dated by TCRdb to between 2020 and 2023). The library was prepared using PCR. Instrument on record: Illumina iSeq 100. DNA from cultured CD4+ T cells underwent TCR sequencing with the Oncomine TCR Beta short-read assay at the Johns Hopkins FTIC core. The raw public data were reprocessed by TCRdb itself: fastp quality trimming at Q25, MiXCR clonotype calling, in-frame beta chains only. CDR3 protein duplicates are merged, each entry listing the most common genes and DNA. Within this sample are under 25,000 distinct CDR3 sequences, with 40% of them counted one time only. Clones ranked in the top ten supply just under 9% of the sample. The antigens these receptors bind are not known. Interpreted using the paper, the treatment or condition label stands for: approximately 11-day PBMC culture with coronavirus spike peptide pools or control peptides (ViraFEST assay).

The source was CD4+ T cells from blood, cultured in vitro, collected after SARS-CoV-2 vaccination. Every receptor here comes from a human donor who had recovered from COVID-19.

The chain recombines TRBV6-1 with TRBJ2-1; 8 nucleotides align to TRBD2. The V gene's germline CDR1 is MNHNS and CDR2 SASEGT. The CDR3 covers 13 residues. The CDR3 is CATGSGRVNEQFF. For the CDR3, the DNA is TGTGCAACGGGGAGCGGGAGAGTGAATGAGCAGTTCTTC.

For this clonotype: One end of the junction is discordant with germline, which a read error may explain. This chain uses TRBV11-3 with TRBJ1-1; no clear D. The V gene's germline CDR1 is SGHNT and CDR2 YENEEA. This CDR3 has 13 amino acids. For the CDR3, the DNA is TGTGTCAGCAGCTTAGGCCGGCAGGTGGATGCTTTCTTT. Amino acid sequence: CVSSLGRQVDAFF.

This clonotype turned up a few times. The V and J genes are TRBV10-1 and TRBJ1-2; unclear D gene. CDR3 length: 15 amino acids. V was cut by 0 bases and J by 8 bases, with 16 bases left in between. Germline CDR1 and CDR2: WNHNN and SYGVQD (reference sequence). The chain's CDR3 is CASSESIGSITGYTF. DNA for the CDR3: TGCGCCAGCAGTGAGTCGATAGGCAGCATTACGGGCTACACCTTC.

The chain couples TRBV20-1 to TRBJ2-2; D uncertain. V was cut by 6 bases and J by 0 bases, with 11 bases left in between. The germline V gene has CDR1 DFQATT and CDR2 SNEGSKA (reference sequence). The CDR3 runs 14 residues. CDR3: CSAPRAPNTGELFF. CDR3 nucleotides: TGCAGTGCACCCCGGGCGCCGAACACCGGGGAGCTGTTTTTT.

By share of the sample, this clonotype is medium-sized. The J gene is TRBJ2-7, the V gene TRBV20-1, with a possible D match to TRBD1 (6 bases). The CDR3 is 16 residues long. Trimming shortened V by 5 bases and J by 3 bases, and 23 bases separated the two germline ends. Germline-derived CDR1 and CDR2 are DFQATT and SNEGSKA (reference sequence). The CDR3 sequence is CSARIQAKTGNYEQYF. Written as DNA, the CDR3 is TGCAGTGCTCGAATTCAGGCGAAGACAGGAAACTACGAGCAGTACTTC.

This clonotype came up a few times. This sequence joins TRBV6-2 or TRBV6-3 and TRBJ1-1, with D possibly being TRBD1 (5 bases). Trimming stripped 0 bases from V and 7 bases from J, with 15 bases between. The CDR3 spans 15 residues. The germline gives CDR1 MNHEY, CDR2 SVGEGT. In DNA form, the CDR3 reads TGTGCCAGCAGTTACTCTGGGATTGGGGCAAGTGAAGCTTTCTTT. This sequence encodes CASSYSGIGASEAFF.

This clonotype has only a few counts. This rearrangement joins TRBV7-2 to TRBJ1-1; D gene uncertain. The germline V and J ends were trimmed by 1 base and 4 bases, with 4 bases remaining between them. Germline V CDR1 and CDR2: SGHTA, FQGNSA. This CDR3 is built from 12 residues. CDR3 nucleotides: TGTGCCAGCAGCTTAGTCAGCACTGAAGCTTTCTTT. This gives the protein CASSLVSTEAFF.

The chain joins TRBV18 to TRBJ2-5, with D perhaps matching TRBD1 (5 bases). The length of the CDR3 is 18 residues. The germline V gene encodes CDR1 KGHSH and CDR2 LQKENI. V was pared by 3 bases and J by 4 bases, with 24 bases between. DNA for the CDR3: TGTGCCAGCTCACCCCTCCCCCCAACAGTGGGGCCGGGAGAGACCCAGTACTTC. Residues: CASSPLPPTVGPGETQYF.

This clonotype was detected a few times. The chain links TRBV12-3 or TRBV12-4 to TRBJ1-6; 10 nucleotides align to TRBD1. Germline trimming cut 5 bases from V and 10 bases from J; bases unmatched to any gene: 5. This CDR3 comprises 14 residues. The CDR3 DNA sequence: TGTGCCAGCAGTCGGACAGGGGGAACATCACCCCTCCACTTT. Its translation is CASSRTGGTSPLHF.

CDR3 bases: TGTGCCAGCACTTTCAGGGATTCCCGCGGCTACACCTTC. It specifies CASTFRDSRGYTF. This chain joins TRBV7-9 and TRBJ1-2; D may be TRBD1 (5 bases). The ends were cut back, 7 bases at V and 8 bases at J, with 17 bases in the middle. CDR3 length: 13 amino acids. Per germline, CDR1 SEHNR and CDR2 FQNEAQ (reference sequence).

The rearrangement joins TRBV29-1 to TRBJ1-1; D remains ambiguous. This CDR3 region has 13 residues. Germline V CDR1 and CDR2: SQVTM, ANQGSEA. V shed 6 bases and J shed 5 bases, with 16 bases lying between them. CDR3 DNA: TGCAGCGTGGGGAAGTTTGGAGGAACTGAAGCTTTCTTT. Translation: CSVGKFGGTEAFF.

This clonotype was seen a handful of times. This rearrangement joins TRBV7-2 to TRBJ1-2; the match to TRBD1 covers 8 bases. Per germline, CDR1 SGHTA and CDR2 FQGNSA. The CDR3 spans 12 residues. V shed 6 bases and J 7 bases; nucleotides not matched to a gene: 4. The CDR3 DNA follows: TGTGCCAGCAGTCAGGACAGGGCTGGCTACACCTTC. Amino acid sequence: CASSQDRAGYTF.

This clonotype has just a few counts. The chain has TRBV19 and TRBJ1-6, with TRBD1 matching 8 bases. V lost 7 bases and J lost 7; bases outside the gene matches: 0. In germline, CDR1 is LNHDA, CDR2 SQIVND (reference sequence). The CDR3 has 12 residues. The CDR3 spells CASTGGNSPLHF. The CDR3, as DNA: TGTGCCAGTACAGGGGGCAATTCACCCCTCCACTTT. The variable domain in full, completed from reference TRBV19 and TRBJ1-6, reads DGGITQSPKYLFRKEGQNVTLSCEQNLNHDAMYWYRQDPGQGLRLIYYSQIVNDFQKGDIAEGYSVSREKKESFPLTVTSAQKNPTAFYLCASTGGNSPLHFGNGTRLTVT.

The chain combines TRBV11-2 with TRBJ1-1; D is undetermined. The CDR3 runs 13 residues. Germline CDR1 is SGHAT and CDR2 is FQNNGV. V dropped 5 bases and J dropped 1 base, with 8 bases sitting between them. The CDR3 sequence: CASSPLGNTEAFF. Written as DNA, the CDR3 is TGTGCCAGCAGCCCCCTCGGGAACACTGAAGCTTTCTTT. The full variable domain, in which reference TRBV11-2 and TRBJ1-1 provide the parts outside the CDR3, is EAGVAQSPRYKIIEKRQSVAFWCNPISGHATLYWYQQILGQGPKLLIQFQNNGVVDDSQLPKDRFSAERLKGVDSTLKIQPAKLEDSAVYLCASSPLGNTEAFFGQGTRLTVV.

The rearrangement joins TRBV7-9 to TRBJ1-1; 9 positions match TRBD1. CDR3 length: 20 residues. J lost 0 bases, V lost 2 bases, and 16 bases had no gene match. Germline CDR1 SEHNR, CDR2 FQNEAQ (reference sequence). The CDR3 DNA sequence: TGTGCCAGCAGCTTAAGAAGGGACAGGGATCCCCACCTCATGAACACTGAAGCTTTCTTT. Encoded protein: CASSLRRDRDPHLMNTEAFF.

The chain combines TRBV28 with TRBJ2-3; 11 nucleotides line up with TRBD2. This CDR3 is 16 amino acids long. V lost 2 bases, J lost 1 base, and 2 bases stayed unmatched. Germline V lookup: CDR1 MDHEN, CDR2 SYDVKM. The CDR3 region has the DNA TGTGCCAGCAGTTTAGGGACTAGCGGAGGCACAGATACGCAGTATTTT. This encodes CASSLGTSGGTDTQYF.

The chain carries TRBV20-1 and TRBJ2-1; D possibly uses TRBD1 or TRBD2 (6 bases each). The CDR3 spans 14 residues. The V gene lost 7 bases and the J gene lost 7 bases, with 20 bases spanning the gap. Germline assignment: CDR1 DFQATT and CDR2 SNEGSKA (reference sequence). This CDR3 reads CSVTLGGFGNEQFF. The CDR3, as DNA: TGCAGTGTCACGTTGGGGGGCTTTGGAAATGAGCAGTTCTTC.

J is TRBJ2-7 and V is TRBV5-1; D is perhaps TRBD1 or TRBD2 (5 bases each). Trimming removed 7 bases at V and 5 bases at J, with 16 bases between. Germline assignment: CDR1 SGHRS and CDR2 YFSETQ. The CDR3 sequence is 13 residues long. The CDR3 here is CASSEQVSDEQYF. CDR3 DNA sequence: TGCGCCAGCTCTGAACAGGTTAGCGACGAGCAGTACTTC.

The chain couples TRBV30 to TRBJ1-1; TRBD1 agrees at 7 bases. CDR3 length: 13 residues. Germline trimming cut 4 bases from V and 1 base from J; bases unmatched to any gene: 3. Germline V gene sequence: CDR1 GTSNPN, CDR2 SVGIG (reference sequence). Written as DNA, the CDR3 is TGTGCCTGGAAGGGACAGACGAACACTGAAGCTTTCTTT. It translates to CAWKGQTNTEAFF.

This clonotype occurred a few times. The rearrangement uses TRBV6-1 and TRBJ1-5; no firm D call. Germline CDR1 reads MNHNS; CDR2 reads SASEGT. Trimming cost V 2 bases and J 2 bases, with 13 bases left between them. The CDR3 covers 16 residues. CDR3 region: CASSETGRNRNQPQHF. CDR3 nucleotides: TGTGCCAGCAGTGAAACCGGCAGGAATCGCAATCAGCCCCAGCATTTT.

This chain uses TRBV7-3 with TRBJ1-2, with no clear D. Germline assignment: CDR1 SGHTA and CDR2 FQGTGA. The CDR3 runs 12 residues. The V and J ends lost 2 bases and 4 bases respectively, with 5 bases between them. The CDR3 protein is CASSLVPYGYTF. DNA of the CDR3: TGTGCCAGCAGCTTAGTTCCCTATGGCTACACCTTC.

This clonotype occurred once. The chain joins TRBV5-4 to TRBJ1-2; unclear D gene. The germline CDR1 and CDR2 sequences are SGHNT and YYREEE (reference sequence). CDR3 length: 12 residues. Trimming removed 5 bases from V and 2 bases from J, with 7 bases in between. CDR3 amino acids: CASSVQNYGYTF. The DNA of the CDR3 is TGTGCCAGCAGTGTCCAGAACTATGGCTACACCTTC.

In nucleotides, the CDR3 is TGTGCCAGCAGTCGGACAGCTTACAACTATGGCTACACCTTC. Encoded protein: CASSRTAYNYGYTF. The chain couples TRBV7-2 to TRBJ1-2; D possibly corresponds to TRBD1 (6 bases). The CDR3 length is 14 residues. Between the trimmed V and J ends, which lost 6 bases and 2 bases, there was a span of 13 bases. Germline assignment: CDR1 SGHTA and CDR2 FQGNSA. The variable domain in full, with the rest retrieved from reference TRBV7-2 and TRBJ1-2, is GAGVSQSPSNKVTEKGKDVELRCDPISGHTALYWYRQSLGQGLEFLIYFQGNSAPDKSGLPSDRFSAERTGGSVSTLTIQRTQQEDSAVYLCASSRTAYNYGYTFGSGTRLTVV.